This TCR beta chain was identified in a study of blood T cell repertoires in COVID-19. Study at large: Samples of COVID-19 (acute and convalescent) were obtained from the United States, Italy and Spain.

Method: immunoSEQ multiplex PCR; TCRdb's copy keeps in-frame clones and lacks some. The sample lists just over 300,000 clones; roughly 88% were seen once. Cohort 3 recovered donors had two negative PCRs, clearance, or symptom resolution. Germline CDR1 and CDR2: SGHTA and FQGTGA. The CDR3 is 14 residues long. V lost 6 bases and J lost 6, with 17 bases in between. The sequence was obtained from a man aged 30 to 39 who had recovered from COVID-19. V is TRBV7-3 and J is TRBJ1-1; possible D gene TRBD1, 5 bases. Material for sequencing was PBMCs or T cells enriched from blood (not recorded which). CDR3 protein: CASRKNQGSAEAFF. Here the CDR3 DNA reads TGTGCCAGCAGAAAAAACCAGGGTAGTGCTGAAGCTTTCTTT. The entire variable domain, with the rest obtained from reference TRBV7-3 and TRBJ1-1, is as follows: GAGVSQTPSNKVTEKGKYVELRCDPISGHTALYWYRQSLGQGPEFLIYFQGTGAADDSGLPNDRFFAVRPEGSVSTLKIQRTERGDSAVYLCASRKNQGSAEAFFGQGTRLTVV.